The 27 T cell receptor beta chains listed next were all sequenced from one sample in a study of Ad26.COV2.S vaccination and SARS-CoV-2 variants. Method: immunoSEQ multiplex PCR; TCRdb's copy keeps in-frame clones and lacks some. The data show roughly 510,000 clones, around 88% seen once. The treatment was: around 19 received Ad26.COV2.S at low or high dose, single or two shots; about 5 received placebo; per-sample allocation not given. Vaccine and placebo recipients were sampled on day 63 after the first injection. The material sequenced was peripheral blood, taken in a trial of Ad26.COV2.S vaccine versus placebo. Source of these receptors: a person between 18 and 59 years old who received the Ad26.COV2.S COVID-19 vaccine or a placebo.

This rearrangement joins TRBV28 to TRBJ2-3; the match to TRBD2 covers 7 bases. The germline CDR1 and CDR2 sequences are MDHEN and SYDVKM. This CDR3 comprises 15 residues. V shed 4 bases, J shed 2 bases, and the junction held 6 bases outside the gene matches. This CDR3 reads CASSSGTTSTDTQYF. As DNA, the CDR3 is TGTGCCAGCAGTTCTGGGACTACCTCCACAGATACGCAGTATTTT.

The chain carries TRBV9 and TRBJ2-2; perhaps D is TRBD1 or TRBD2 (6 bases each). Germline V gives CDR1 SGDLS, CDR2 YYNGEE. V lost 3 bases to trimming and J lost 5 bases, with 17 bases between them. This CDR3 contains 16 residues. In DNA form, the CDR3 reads TGTGCCAGCAGCGCCACGGGGGCCCCGGGGACCGGGGAGCTGTTTTTT. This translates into CASSATGAPGTGELFF.

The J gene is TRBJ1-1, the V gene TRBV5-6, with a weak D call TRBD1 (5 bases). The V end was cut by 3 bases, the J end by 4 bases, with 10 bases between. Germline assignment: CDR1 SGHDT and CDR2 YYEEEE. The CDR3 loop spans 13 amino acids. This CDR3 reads CASSWRGGTEAFF. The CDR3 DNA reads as TGTGCCAGCAGCTGGAGGGGAGGCACTGAAGCTTTCTTT. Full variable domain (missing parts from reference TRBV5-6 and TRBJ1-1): DAGVTQSPTHLIKTRGQQVTLRCSPKSGHDTVSWYQQALGQGPQFIFQYYEEEERQRGNFPDRFSGHQFPNYSSELNVNALLLGDSALYLCASSWRGGTEAFFGQGTRLTVV.

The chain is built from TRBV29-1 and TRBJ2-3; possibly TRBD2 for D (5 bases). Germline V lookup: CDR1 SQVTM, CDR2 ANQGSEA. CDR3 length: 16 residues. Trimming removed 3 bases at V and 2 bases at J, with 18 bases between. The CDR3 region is CSVEWTSSAHTDTQYF. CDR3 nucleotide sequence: TGCAGCGTTGAGTGGACTTCCTCAGCACACACAGATACGCAGTATTTT.

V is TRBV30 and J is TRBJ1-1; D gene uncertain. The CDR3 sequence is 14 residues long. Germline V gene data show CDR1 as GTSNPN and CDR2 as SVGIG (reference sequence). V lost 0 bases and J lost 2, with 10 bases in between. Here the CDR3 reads CAWSVRQVNTEAFF. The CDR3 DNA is TGTGCCTGGAGTGTACGCCAGGTTAACACTGAAGCTTTCTTT.

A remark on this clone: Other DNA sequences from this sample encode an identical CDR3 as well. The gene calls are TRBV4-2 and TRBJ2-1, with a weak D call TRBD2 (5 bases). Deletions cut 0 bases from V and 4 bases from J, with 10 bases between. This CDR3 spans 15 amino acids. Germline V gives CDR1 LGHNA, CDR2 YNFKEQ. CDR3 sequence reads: CASSQDRTSYNEQFF. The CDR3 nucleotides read TGTGCCAGCAGCCAAGATCGGACTTCATACAATGAGCAGTTCTTC.

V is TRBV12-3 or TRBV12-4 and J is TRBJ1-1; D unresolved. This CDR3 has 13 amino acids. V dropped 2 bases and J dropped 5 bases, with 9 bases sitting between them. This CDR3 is CASSLKQRTEAFF. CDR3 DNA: TGTGCCAGCAGTTTAAAACAGCGAACTGAAGCTTTCTTT.

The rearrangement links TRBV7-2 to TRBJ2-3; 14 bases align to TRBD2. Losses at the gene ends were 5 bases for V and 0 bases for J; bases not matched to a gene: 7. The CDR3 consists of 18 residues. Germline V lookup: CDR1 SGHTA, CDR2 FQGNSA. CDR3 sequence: CASSRGLAGEVSTDTQYF. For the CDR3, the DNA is TGTGCCAGCAGCCGGGGACTAGCGGGAGAGGTTAGCACAGATACGCAGTATTTT.

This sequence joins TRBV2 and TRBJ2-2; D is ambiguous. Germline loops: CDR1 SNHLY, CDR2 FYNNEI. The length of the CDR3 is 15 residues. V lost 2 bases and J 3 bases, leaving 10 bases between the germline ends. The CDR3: CASSELTGDTGELFF. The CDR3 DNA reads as TGTGCCAGCAGTGAACTGACTGGGGACACCGGGGAGCTGTTTTTT. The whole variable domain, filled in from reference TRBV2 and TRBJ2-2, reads EPEVTQTPSHQVTQMGQEVILRCVPISNHLYFYWYRQILGQKVEFLVSFYNNEISEKSEIFDDQFSVERPDGSNFTLKIRSTKLEDSAMYFCASSELTGDTGELFFGEGSRLTVL.

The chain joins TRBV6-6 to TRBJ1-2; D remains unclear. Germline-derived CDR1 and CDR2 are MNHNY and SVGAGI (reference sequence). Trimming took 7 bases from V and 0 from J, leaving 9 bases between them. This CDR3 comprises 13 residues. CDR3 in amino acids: CASTTGTNYGYTF. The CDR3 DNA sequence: TGTGCCAGCACCACCGGGACTAACTATGGCTACACCTTC.

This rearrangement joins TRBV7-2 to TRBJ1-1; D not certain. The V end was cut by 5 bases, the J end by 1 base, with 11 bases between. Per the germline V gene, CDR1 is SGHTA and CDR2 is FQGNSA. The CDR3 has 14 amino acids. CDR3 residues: CASSARWRNTEAFF. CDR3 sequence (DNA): TGTGCCAGCAGCGCTCGTTGGAGGAACACTGAAGCTTTCTTT.

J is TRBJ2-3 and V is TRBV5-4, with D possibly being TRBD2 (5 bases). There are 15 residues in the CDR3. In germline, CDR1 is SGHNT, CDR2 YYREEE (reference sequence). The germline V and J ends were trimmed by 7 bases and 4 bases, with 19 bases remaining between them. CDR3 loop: CASRASPSRADTQYF. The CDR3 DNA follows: TGTGCCAGCCGGGCTAGCCCAAGTCGGGCAGATACGCAGTATTTT. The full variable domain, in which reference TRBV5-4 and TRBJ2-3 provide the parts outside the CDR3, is ETGVTQSPTHLIKTRGQQVTLRCSSQSGHNTVSWYQQALGQGPQFIFQYYREEENGRGNFPPRFSGLQFPNYSSELNVNALELDDSALYLCASRASPSRADTQYFGPGTRLTVL.

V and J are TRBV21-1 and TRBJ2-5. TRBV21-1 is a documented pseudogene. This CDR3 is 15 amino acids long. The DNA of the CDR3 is TGTGCCAGCAGCAAAGCGCTTTGGGTTACGGAGACCCAGTACTTC. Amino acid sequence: CASSKALWVTETQYF.

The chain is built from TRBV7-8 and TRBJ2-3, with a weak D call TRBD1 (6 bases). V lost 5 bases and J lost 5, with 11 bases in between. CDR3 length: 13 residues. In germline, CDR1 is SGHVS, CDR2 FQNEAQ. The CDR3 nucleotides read TGTGCCAGCAGCGGGCTAGGGGGAGATACGCAGTATTTT. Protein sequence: CASSGLGGDTQYF.

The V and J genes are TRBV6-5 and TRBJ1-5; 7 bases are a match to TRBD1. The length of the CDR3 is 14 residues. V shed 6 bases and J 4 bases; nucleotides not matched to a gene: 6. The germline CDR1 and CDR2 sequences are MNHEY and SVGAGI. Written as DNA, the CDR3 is TGTGCCAGCAGGGATCTACAGGGGAATCAGCCCCAGCATTTT. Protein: CASRDLQGNQPQHF.

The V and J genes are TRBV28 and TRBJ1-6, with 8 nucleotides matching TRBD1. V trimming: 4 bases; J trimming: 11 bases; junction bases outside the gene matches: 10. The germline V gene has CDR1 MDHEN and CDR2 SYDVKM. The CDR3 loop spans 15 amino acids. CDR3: CASSSPTGAGAPLHF. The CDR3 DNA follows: TGTGCCAGCAGTTCCCCGACAGGGGCCGGCGCACCCCTCCACTTT.

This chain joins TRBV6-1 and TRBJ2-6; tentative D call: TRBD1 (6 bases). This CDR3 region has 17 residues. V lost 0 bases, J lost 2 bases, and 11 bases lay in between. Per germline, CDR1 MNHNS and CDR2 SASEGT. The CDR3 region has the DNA TGTGCCAGCAGTGAAGCCCTTTACAGGGCTGGGGCCAACGTCCTGACTTTC. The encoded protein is CASSEALYRAGANVLTF.

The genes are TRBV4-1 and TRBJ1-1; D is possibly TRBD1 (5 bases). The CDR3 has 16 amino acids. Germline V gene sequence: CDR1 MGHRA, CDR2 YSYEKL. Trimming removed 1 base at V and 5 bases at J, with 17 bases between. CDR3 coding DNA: TGCGCCAGCAGCCAAGCCGAGGGCAGGGCGAGGACTGAAGCTTTCTTT. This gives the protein CASSQAEGRARTEAFF.

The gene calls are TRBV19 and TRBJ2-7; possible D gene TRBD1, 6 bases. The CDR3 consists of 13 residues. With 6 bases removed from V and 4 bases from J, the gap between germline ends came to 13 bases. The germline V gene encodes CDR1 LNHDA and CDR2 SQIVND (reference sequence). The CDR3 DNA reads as TGTGCCAGTAGGGGGGCATCTAGGTACGAGCAGTACTTC. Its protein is CASRGASRYEQYF.

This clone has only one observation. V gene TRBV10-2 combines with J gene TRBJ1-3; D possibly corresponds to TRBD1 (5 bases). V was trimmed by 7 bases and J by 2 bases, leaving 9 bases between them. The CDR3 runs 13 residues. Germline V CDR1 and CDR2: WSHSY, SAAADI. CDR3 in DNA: TGCGCCAGCACCGGGACTCCTGGAAACACCATATATTTT. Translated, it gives CASTGTPGNTIYF.

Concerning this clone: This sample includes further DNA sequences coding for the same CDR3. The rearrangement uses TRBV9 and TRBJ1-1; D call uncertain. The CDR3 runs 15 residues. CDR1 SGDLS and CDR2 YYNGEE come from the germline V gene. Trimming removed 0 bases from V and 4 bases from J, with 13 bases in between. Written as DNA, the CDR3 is TGTGCCAGCAGCGTAGGTGGAGGTAAGGGCACTGAAGCTTTCTTT. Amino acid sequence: CASSVGGGKGTEAFF.

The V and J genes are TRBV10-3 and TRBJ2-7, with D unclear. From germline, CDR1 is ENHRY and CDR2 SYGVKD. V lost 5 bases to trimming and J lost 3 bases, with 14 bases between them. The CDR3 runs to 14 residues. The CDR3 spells CAISSHSTDYEQYF. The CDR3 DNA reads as TGTGCCATCAGTTCACACTCGACCGACTACGAGCAGTACTTC.

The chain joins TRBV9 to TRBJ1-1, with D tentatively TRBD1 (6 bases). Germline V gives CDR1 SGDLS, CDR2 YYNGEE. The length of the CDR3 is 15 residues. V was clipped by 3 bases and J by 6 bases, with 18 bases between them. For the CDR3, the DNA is TGTGCCAGCAGCGACACAGGGATGGATGGCGCTGAAGCTTTCTTT. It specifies CASSDTGMDGAEAFF.

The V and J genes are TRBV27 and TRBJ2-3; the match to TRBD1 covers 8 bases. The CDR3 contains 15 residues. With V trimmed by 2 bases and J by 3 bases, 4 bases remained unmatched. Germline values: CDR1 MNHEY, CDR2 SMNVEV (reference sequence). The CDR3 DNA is TGTGCCAGCAGTTTACTCCAGGGGGCAACAGATACGCAGTATTTT. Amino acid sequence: CASSLLQGATDTQYF.

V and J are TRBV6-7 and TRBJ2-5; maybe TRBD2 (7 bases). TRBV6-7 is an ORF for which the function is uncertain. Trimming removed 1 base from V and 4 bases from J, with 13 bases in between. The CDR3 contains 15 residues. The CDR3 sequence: CASSYYGGGGETQYF. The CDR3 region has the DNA TGTGCCAGCAGTTACTATGGGGGAGGGGGAGAGACCCAGTACTTC.

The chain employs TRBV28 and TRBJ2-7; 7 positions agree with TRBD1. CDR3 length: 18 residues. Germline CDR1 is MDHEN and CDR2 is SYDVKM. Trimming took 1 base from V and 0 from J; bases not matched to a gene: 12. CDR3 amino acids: CASSLLKGALGPSYEQYF. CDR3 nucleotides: TGTGCCAGCAGTTTATTAAAGGGGGCCCTAGGGCCCTCCTACGAGCAGTACTTC.

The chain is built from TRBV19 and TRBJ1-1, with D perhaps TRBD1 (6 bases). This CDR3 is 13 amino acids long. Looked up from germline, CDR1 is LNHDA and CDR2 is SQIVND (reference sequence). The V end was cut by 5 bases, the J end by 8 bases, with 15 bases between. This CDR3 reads CASSAPWGPEAFF. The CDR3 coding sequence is TGTGCCAGTAGTGCCCCATGGGGGCCCGAAGCTTTCTTT.